This T cell receptor beta chain stems from a study of cytomegalovirus exposure and HLA in healthy donors. This PCR relied on a set of 60 Vbeta primers and 13 Jbeta primers. Measured with immunoSEQ multiplex PCR; TCRdb has only the in-frame clones, and not every one. Seen here are over 100,000 clones, 65% to 80% observed once, and the top ten hold 10% to 11%. This CDR3 has 16 amino acids. Germline CDR1 and CDR2: WNHNN and SYGVQD (reference sequence). V was clipped by 2 bases and J by 1 base, with 14 bases between them. Sequenced sample: PBMCs. The sequence was collected from a man aged 35-49 years in good health and CMV-seropositive. The chain joins TRBV10-1 to TRBJ1-2; D perhaps matches TRBD1 (5 bases). The CDR3 reads CASSETSGARNYGYTF. The CDR3 region has the DNA TGCGCCAGCAGTGAGACCTCTGGGGCGCGTAACTATGGCTACACCTTC.